Given below is one TCR beta chain in context. A J-beta primer mix and a sample-barcoded 5' primer were used in a second PCR of about 7 to 12 cycles. TCRdb reprocessed the 5' RACE reads with MiXCR, giving one entry per CDR3 protein. The data show approximately 780,000 distinct CDR3 sequences, roughly 24% seen once. V shed 4 bases and J 10 bases; nucleotides not matched to a gene: 10. Germline CDR1 reads SQVTM; CDR2 reads ANQGSEA. The CDR3 runs 14 residues. The data were obtained in a study of blood T cells in healthy people across ages. Separately, the same data were catalogued under a study of T cells of mothers and their children.

The clonotype was recovered from a boy aged 5 to 17 in good health. The chain uses TRBV29-1 and TRBJ1-6; 7 bases agree with TRBD1. The sample consisted of blood. CDR3: CSVVFGQDSSPLHF. DNA of the CDR3: TGCAGCGTTGTTTTCGGACAGGATAGCTCACCCCTCCACTTT.